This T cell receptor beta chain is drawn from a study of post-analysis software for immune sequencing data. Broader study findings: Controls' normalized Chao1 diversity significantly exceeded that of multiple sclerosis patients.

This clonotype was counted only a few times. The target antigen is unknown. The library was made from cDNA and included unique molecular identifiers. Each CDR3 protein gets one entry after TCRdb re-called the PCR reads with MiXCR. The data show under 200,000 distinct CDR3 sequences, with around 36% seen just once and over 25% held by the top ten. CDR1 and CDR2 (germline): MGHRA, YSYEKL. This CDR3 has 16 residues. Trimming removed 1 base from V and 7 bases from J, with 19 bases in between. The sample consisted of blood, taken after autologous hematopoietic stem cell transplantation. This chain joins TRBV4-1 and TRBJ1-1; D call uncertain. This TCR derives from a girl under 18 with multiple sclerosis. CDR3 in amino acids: CASSQGEDTPWGEAFF. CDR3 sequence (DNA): TGCGCCAGCAGCCAAGGGGAAGACACTCCCTGGGGTGAAGCTTTCTTT.